The 30 T cell receptor beta chains in this list originate from one sample, sequenced in a study of blood T cell repertoires in COVID-19. Clones were read by immunoSEQ multiplex PCR, and TCRdb kept only the in-frame ones, dropping some. Counted here are more than 200,000 clones, about 86% occurring once; the ten biggest clones make up about 2.1%. Material: peripheral blood. All receptors come from a man aged 30 to 39 with active or convalescent COVID-19.

The chain uses TRBV30 and TRBJ2-1; D possibly corresponds to TRBD1 (5 bases). The CDR3 spans 13 residues. CDR1 is GTSNPN and CDR2 is SVGIG in the germline V gene (reference sequence). V lost 7 bases and J lost 7, with 17 bases in between. CDR3 nucleotides: TGTGCCTCCCTTGACAGTGTTGTTAATGAGCAGTTCTTC. It yields the protein CASLDSVVNEQFF.

The chain has TRBV10-3 and TRBJ2-7; D remains unclear. Trimming took 4 bases from V and 2 from J, leaving 6 bases between them. The CDR3 is 12 amino acids. The V gene's germline CDR1 is ENHRY and CDR2 SYGVKD. The CDR3 protein is CAISALPYEQYF. The DNA for the CDR3 is TGTGCCATCAGTGCCCTTCCCTACGAGCAGTACTTC.

Note on this clone: The junction departs from the called germline gene at one end, perhaps through a read error. The chain carries TRBV30 and TRBJ1-5; D is unclear. The V gene's germline CDR1 is GTSNPN and CDR2 SVGIG (reference sequence). The CDR3 is 13 residues long. DNA for the CDR3: TGTGCCTGGAGTGTACTTAGCTATCAGCCCCAGCATTTT. Translated: CAWSVLSYQPQHF.

This chain connects TRBV5-1 to TRBJ2-3; 8 bases fit TRBD2. V shed 0 bases, J shed 4 bases, and the junction held 10 bases outside the gene matches. Germline CDR1 and CDR2: SGHRS and YFSETQ. The CDR3 length is 17 residues. CDR3 residues: CASSLGEAGARPDTQYF. Written as DNA, the CDR3 is TGCGCCAGCAGCTTGGGGGAAGCGGGGGCCCGCCCAGATACGCAGTATTTT.

The chain links TRBV9 to TRBJ2-3, with D hard to call. Looked up from germline, CDR1 is SGDLS and CDR2 is YYNGEE. The CDR3 is 12 amino acids. The V and J ends lost 4 bases and 1 base respectively, with 4 bases between them. The CDR3 bases are TGTGCCAGCAGCACTCGCACAGATACGCAGTATTTT. Amino acid sequence: CASSTRTDTQYF.

This rearrangement joins TRBV2 to TRBJ2-1; possibly TRBD2 for D (6 bases). The germline CDR1 and CDR2 sequences are SNHLY and FYNNEI. The CDR3 totals 15 residues. Between the trimmed V and J ends, which lost 3 bases and 4 bases, there was a span of 13 bases. CDR3 sequence: CASSEPPGLYNEQFF. CDR3 DNA sequence: TGTGCCAGCAGTGAGCCGCCGGGACTGTACAATGAGCAGTTCTTC.

V usage is TRBV6-2 or TRBV6-3 and J usage is TRBJ1-6; 10 nucleotides match TRBD1. Germline V CDR1 and CDR2: MNHEY, SVGEGT. This CDR3 region has 17 residues. The trim removed 6 bases at V and 5 bases at J, leaving 10 bases unmatched. The DNA of the CDR3 is TGTGCCAGCAGCTATGACAGGGGGCGAGTTAATAATTCACCCCTCCACTTT. It codes for CASSYDRGRVNNSPLHF.

The chain uses TRBV7-6 and TRBJ1-2, with D possibly matching TRBD1 (6 bases). Trimming took off 1 base at V and 3 bases at J, with 12 bases between the two ends. CDR3 size: 15 residues. CDR1 and CDR2 from the germline V gene are SGHVS and FNYEAQ. CDR3 loop: CASSLGGAGDYGYTF. CDR3 nucleotides: TGTGCCAGCAGCTTAGGCGGTGCAGGGGACTATGGCTACACCTTC.

The chain employs TRBV10-1 and TRBJ2-7; D might be TRBD1 (6 bases). CDR1 and CDR2 (germline): WNHNN, SYGVQD (reference sequence). The CDR3 spans 13 residues. Trimming took 2 bases from V and 6 from J, leaving 11 bases between them. The CDR3 region has the DNA TGCGCCAGCAGTGAGCCGAGAGGGGGCGAGCAGTACTTC. Translated: CASSEPRGGEQYF.

V usage is TRBV4-1 and J usage is TRBJ2-2; TRBD2 agrees at 16 bases. Per the germline V gene, CDR1 is MGHRA and CDR2 is YSYEKL. The V and J ends lost 3 bases and 0 bases, in that order; junction bases with no gene match: 7. The CDR3 length is 20 residues. The CDR3 reads CASSHQGLAGGAPNTGELFF. The CDR3 DNA sequence: TGCGCCAGCAGCCACCAGGGACTAGCGGGGGGGGCACCGAACACCGGGGAGCTGTTTTTT.

The chain carries TRBV3-1 (or the pseudogene TRBV3-2) and TRBJ1-6; possible D gene TRBD1, 5 bases. Germline loops: CDR1 LGHDT, CDR2 YNNKEL (reference sequence). The CDR3 is 16 residues long. V shed 1 base and J shed 7 bases, with 14 bases lying between them. CDR3 amino acids: CASSQVQGVENSPLHF. CDR3 bases: TGTGCCAGCAGCCAAGTTCAGGGCGTAGAGAATTCACCCCTCCACTTT.

The chain links TRBV2 to TRBJ1-1; the D gene is possibly TRBD1 (6 bases). The CDR3 runs to 15 residues. Trimming removed 6 bases at V and 10 bases at J, with 24 bases between. Germline assignment: CDR1 SNHLY and CDR2 FYNNEI. The CDR3 spells CASRGLEEIWGPAFF. The CDR3 region has the DNA TGTGCCAGCAGGGGGTTAGAGGAAATATGGGGGCCAGCTTTCTTT.

The count of this clone is one. The same CDR3 also results from other DNA sequences found in this sample. This chain links TRBV7-2 with TRBJ1-3; a possible D gene is TRBD1 (5 bases). The germline V gene has CDR1 SGHTA and CDR2 FQGNSA. Trimming removed 5 bases from V and 0 bases from J, with 8 bases in between. The CDR3 is made up of 14 amino acids. CDR3 nucleotide sequence: TGTGCCAGCAGCCTTAGGGGCTCTGGAAACACCATATATTTT. It encodes CASSLRGSGNTIYF.

The CDR3 loop reads CASSLELRGGDEQFF. The CDR3 region has the DNA TGTGCCAGCAGCTTAGAGTTGCGGGGGGGCGATGAGCAGTTCTTC. This chain links TRBV7-9 with TRBJ2-1; TRBD2 matches 9 bases. Looked up from germline, CDR1 is SEHNR and CDR2 is FQNEAQ (reference sequence). The trim removed 1 base at V and 8 bases at J, leaving 6 bases unmatched. The CDR3 extends over 15 amino acids.

The chain employs TRBV5-4 and TRBJ1-1; D not resolved. This CDR3 is built from 11 residues. Per the germline V gene, CDR1 is SGHNT and CDR2 is YYREEE (reference sequence). Trimming stripped 2 bases from V and 7 bases from J, with 6 bases between. The CDR3 nucleotides read TGTGCCAGCAGCTTCGGGAGTGAAGCTTTCTTT. Encoded protein: CASSFGSEAFF.

The CDR3 protein is CAWINRARAEAFF. As DNA, the CDR3 is TGTGCCTGGATTAACAGGGCGAGGGCTGAAGCTTTCTTT. The chain has TRBV30 and TRBJ1-1; D possibly corresponds to TRBD1 (6 bases). V lost 4 bases to trimming and J lost 6 bases, with 15 bases between them. The CDR3 spans 13 residues. Germline values: CDR1 GTSNPN, CDR2 SVGIG (reference sequence).

The chain joins TRBV7-8 to TRBJ2-7; no clear D. The CDR3 covers 20 residues. Trimming cost V 0 bases and J 0 bases, with 24 bases left between them. Germline CDR1 and CDR2: SGHVS and FQNEAQ. CDR3 loop: CASSLALMSYDSQTSYEQYF. The CDR3 region has the DNA TGTGCCAGCAGCTTAGCGCTAATGAGCTACGACTCCCAGACCTCCTACGAGCAGTACTTC.

This clone was seen more than once but under ten times. This rearrangement joins TRBV12-3 or TRBV12-4 to TRBJ2-1, with a weak D call TRBD2 (6 bases). The CDR3 has 13 amino acids. With 5 bases removed from V and 5 bases from J, the gap between germline ends came to 10 bases. The CDR3 region has the DNA TGTGCCAGCAGTCCCGGGGGACACAATGAGCAGTTCTTC. It specifies CASSPGGHNEQFF.

The chain links TRBV5-1 to TRBJ2-7; 8 bases match TRBD1. After removal of 4 bases from V and 5 bases from J, the junction contained 8 bases not matched to a gene. Germline V gene sequence: CDR1 SGHRS, CDR2 YFSETQ. The CDR3 length is 14 residues. The CDR3: CASSLGQGHDEQYF. DNA of the CDR3: TGCGCCAGCAGCCTCGGACAGGGACATGACGAGCAGTACTTC.

V usage is TRBV2 and J usage is TRBJ1-2; D ambiguous. The CDR3 has 13 residues. Trimming stripped 5 bases from V and 4 bases from J, with 11 bases between. Germline V gene lookup returns CDR1 SNHLY and CDR2 FYNNEI. The DNA of the CDR3 is TGTGCCAGCAGTTCCGATTCTACCTATGGCTACACCTTC. Residues: CASSSDSTYGYTF.

The chain uses TRBV19 and TRBJ1-4; 7 nucleotides line up with TRBD1. CDR3 length: 15 amino acids. The germline V gene has CDR1 LNHDA and CDR2 SQIVND (reference sequence). V was pared by 2 bases and J by 1 base, with 1 base of the junction left unmatched. CDR3 region: CASSIRDRTNEKLFF. The CDR3 DNA sequence: TGTGCCAGTAGTATACGGGACAGAACTAATGAAAAACTGTTTTTT.

The rearrangement joins TRBV14 to TRBJ2-7; no definite D call. V was shortened by 4 bases and J by 5 bases, with 9 bases between the two germline ends. Germline V lookup: CDR1 SGHDN, CDR2 FVKESK. The CDR3 extends over 12 amino acids. The CDR3: CASSPGGHEQYF. The CDR3 bases are TGTGCCAGCAGCCCCGGCGGCCACGAGCAGTACTTC. The entire variable domain, with the rest obtained from reference TRBV14 and TRBJ2-7, is as follows: EAGVTQFPSHSVIEKGQTVTLRCDPISGHDNLYWYRRVMGKEIKFLLHFVKESKQDESGMPNNRFLAERTGGTYSTLKVQPAELEDSGVYFCASSPGGHEQYFGPGTRLTVT.

J is TRBJ1-5 and V is TRBV6-1; tentative D call: TRBD1 (6 bases). In germline, CDR1 is MNHNS, CDR2 SASEGT. V shed 2 bases and J shed 5 bases, with 22 bases lying between them. The length of the CDR3 is 18 residues. The CDR3 here is CASSEKNREYLAHQPQHF. Written as DNA, the CDR3 is TGTGCCAGCAGTGAAAAGAACAGGGAATACTTGGCTCATCAGCCCCAGCATTTT.

The chain links TRBV19 to TRBJ2-1, with 8 positions matching TRBD2. Unmatched junction bases numbered 4, after V lost 6 bases and J lost 3 bases. Germline values: CDR1 LNHDA, CDR2 SQIVND (reference sequence). This CDR3 is 14 amino acids long. The CDR3 spells CASRTRGGYNEQFF. The CDR3, as DNA: TGTGCCAGTAGAACTCGGGGGGGCTACAATGAGCAGTTCTTC.

This chain uses TRBV12-3 or TRBV12-4 with TRBJ2-1, with TRBD2 matching over 13 bases. CDR3 length: 13 amino acids. With V trimmed by 8 bases and J by 7 bases, 2 bases remained unmatched. The DNA of the CDR3 is TGTGCCAGCGGGACTAGCGGGGTAAATGAGCAGTTCTTC. Its protein product is CASGTSGVNEQFF.

The chain links TRBV10-3 to TRBJ2-7; TRBD1 is a possible D gene (6 bases). The CDR3 is 15 residues long. Germline CDR1 is ENHRY and CDR2 is SYGVKD. Trimming removed 4 bases from V and 5 bases from J, with 18 bases in between. Here the CDR3 DNA reads TGTGCCATCAGTGGAAAACAGGGTAATATCGACGAGCAGTACTTC. This gives the protein CAISGKQGNIDEQYF.

Judged by abundance, this clone is medium-sized. The V gene is TRBV5-1, the J gene TRBJ2-1; no clear D. V lost 0 bases and J 4 bases, leaving 11 bases between the germline ends. The CDR3 spans 15 residues. The germline gives CDR1 SGHRS, CDR2 YFSETQ. This chain's CDR3 is CASSLGATYYNEQFF. The CDR3 nucleotides read TGCGCCAGCAGCTTGGGTGCTACGTATTACAATGAGCAGTTCTTC.

The chain is built from TRBV6-6 and TRBJ1-5, with a weak D call TRBD1 (6 bases). V lost 5 bases to trimming and J lost 7 bases, with 24 bases between them. From germline, CDR1 is MNHNY and CDR2 SVGAGI (reference sequence). This CDR3 contains 17 residues. The CDR3 DNA reads TGTGCCAGCAGTCCCCAACAGGGCCGCTTGTCTGGACAGCCCCAGCATTTT. Translated: CASSPQQGRLSGQPQHF.

The CDR3 loop reads CASSWQINYGYTF. In nucleotides, the CDR3 is TGTGCCAGCAGCTGGCAGATTAACTATGGCTACACCTTC. V usage is TRBV7-2 and J usage is TRBJ1-2; D gene uncertain. V lost 4 bases and J lost 1, with 7 bases in between. Germline lookup yields CDR1 SGHTA and CDR2 FQGNSA. This CDR3 comprises 13 residues.

V usage is TRBV5-6 and J usage is TRBJ2-7, with 7 bases matching TRBD1. Trimming took 1 base from V and 3 from J; bases not matched to a gene: 7. Per the germline V gene, CDR1 is SGHDT and CDR2 is YYEEEE. The CDR3 runs to 15 residues. The CDR3: CASSLSGQGVYEQYF. The DNA of the CDR3 is TGTGCCAGCAGCTTGTCGGGCCAGGGGGTCTACGAGCAGTACTTC.